These 17 T cell receptor beta chains were all obtained from the same sample, sequenced in a study of cytomegalovirus exposure and HLA in healthy donors. 13 Jbeta primers and 60 Vbeta primers were used for the PCR. Sequencing was performed with immunoSEQ multiplex PCR; in TCRdb, only in-frame clones are kept and a portion is missing. The sample includes around 190,000 clones, 60% to 85% of them seen just once. Sequencing used PBMCs. These receptors originate from a man aged 40-55 years in good health and CMV-seronegative.

J is TRBJ2-1 and V is TRBV27, with 12 bases fitting TRBD2. Per germline, CDR1 MNHEY and CDR2 SMNVEV (reference sequence). The V and J ends lost 9 bases and 4 bases, in that order; junction bases with no gene match: 4. The CDR3 is 14 amino acids. DNA for the CDR3: TGTGCCAGTCGGCTAGCGGGGGGGTACAATGAGCAGTTCTTC. Amino acids: CASRLAGGYNEQFF.

The CDR3 nucleotides read TGTGCCAGCAGCGTAGATAGCTCGAACACCGGGGAGCTGTTTTTT. This translates into CASSVDSSNTGELFF. This sequence joins TRBV9 and TRBJ2-2; no reliable D call. Germline CDR1 reads SGDLS; CDR2 reads YYNGEE. Trimming shortened V by 0 bases and J by 0 bases, and 6 bases separated the two germline ends. The CDR3 runs to 15 residues.

V usage is TRBV7-2 and J usage is TRBJ2-3; TRBD2 matches 8 bases. There are 16 residues in the CDR3. Germline trimming cut 4 bases from V and 2 bases from J; bases unmatched to any gene: 8. CDR1 is SGHTA, CDR2 FQGNSA, per germline. The CDR3 nucleotides are TGTGCCAGCAGCTCAAGGGGAGCGGGAGCCACAGATACGCAGTATTTT. Protein product: CASSSRGAGATDTQYF.

The V gene is TRBV9, the J gene TRBJ1-4; D is perhaps TRBD1 (5 bases). This CDR3 region has 16 residues. Germline loops: CDR1 SGDLS, CDR2 YYNGEE. Trimming took 6 bases from V and 3 from J, leaving 18 bases between them. The CDR3 bases are TGTGCCAGCAACCCCCGACAGTCCATGGCTAATGAAAAACTGTTTTTT. It yields the protein CASNPRQSMANEKLFF.

The chain links TRBV27 to TRBJ1-1; tentatively, D is TRBD1 (6 bases). Between the trimmed V and J ends, which lost 5 bases and 1 base, there was a span of 14 bases. Germline CDR1 and CDR2: MNHEY and SMNVEV (reference sequence). This CDR3 contains 15 residues. CDR3 nucleotide sequence: TGTGCCAGCAGTCCAGCAGGGGTCCCGAACACTGAAGCTTTCTTT. It yields the protein CASSPAGVPNTEAFF.

This chain links TRBV7-2 with TRBJ2-1; 13 nucleotides match TRBD2. The V gene's germline CDR1 is SGHTA and CDR2 FQGNSA. With 6 bases clipped from V and 5 bases from J, the junction kept 7 bases outside the gene matches. There are 16 residues in the CDR3. In nucleotides, the CDR3 is TGTGCCAGCAGACTCTGGACTAGCGGGAGCGACAATGAGCAGTTCTTC. Protein sequence: CASRLWTSGSDNEQFF.

This rearrangement joins TRBV27 to TRBJ2-5, with D perhaps matching TRBD1 (6 bases). The tail of the sequence fits TRBJ2-7 better, so the J call may be wrong. The CDR3 covers 10 residues. Per the germline V gene, CDR1 is MNHEY and CDR2 is SMNVEV (reference sequence). The CDR3 protein is CALGGYEQYF. The CDR3 DNA reads TGTGCCCTAGGGGGCTACGAGCAGTACTTC.

The rearrangement uses TRBV9 and TRBJ2-3; 11 nucleotides match TRBD2. The junction had 5 bases not matched to a gene; V was cut back by 4 bases and J by 4 bases. This CDR3 region has 15 residues. Germline CDR1 reads SGDLS; CDR2 reads YYNGEE. The CDR3 region has the DNA TGTGCCAGCAGCTATAGCGGGGGGGTAGCAGATACGCAGTATTTT. Amino acids: CASSYSGGVADTQYF. Drawing the rest from reference TRBV9 and TRBJ2-3, the complete variable domain is DSGVTQTPKHLITATGQRVTLRCSPRSGDLSVYWYQQSLDQGLQFLIQYYNGEERAKGNILERFSAQQFPDLHSELNLSSLELGDSALYFCASSYSGGVADTQYFGPGTRLTVL.

The rearrangement links TRBV30 to TRBJ1-2, with TRBD1 identical over 8 bases. With 5 bases clipped from V and 4 bases from J, the junction kept 3 bases outside the gene matches. This CDR3 has 12 residues. Germline V lookup: CDR1 GTSNPN, CDR2 SVGIG (reference sequence). The CDR3 DNA follows: TGTGCCTGGGACAGGGGCGGCTATGGCTACACCTTC. Its translation: CAWDRGGYGYTF.

V gene TRBV9 combines with J gene TRBJ1-4; the D gene is possibly TRBD1 (5 bases). CDR1 SGDLS and CDR2 YYNGEE come from the germline V gene. This CDR3 is built from 15 residues. V was clipped by 4 bases and J by 0 bases, with 10 bases between them. CDR3 sequence: CASSPRGATNEKLFF. The CDR3 DNA follows: TGTGCCAGCAGCCCCCGGGGGGCAACTAATGAAAAACTGTTTTTT.

V usage is TRBV15 and J usage is TRBJ2-2; TRBD2 agrees at 14 bases. V was clipped by 2 bases and J by 7 bases; unmatched bases: 3. CDR1 is LNHNV, CDR2 YYDKDF, per germline (reference sequence). The CDR3 consists of 16 residues. CDR3: CATSRLGLAGDGELFF. In DNA form, the CDR3 reads TGTGCCACCAGCAGATTGGGACTAGCGGGAGACGGGGAGCTGTTTTTT.

The chain has TRBV4-3 and TRBJ1-2; D gene ambiguous. V was clipped by 0 bases and J by 8 bases, with 13 bases between them. The CDR3 totals 14 residues. The germline gives CDR1 LGHNA, CDR2 YSLEER. This CDR3 is CASSQDVRGWGYTF. The CDR3 DNA reads as TGCGCCAGCAGCCAAGATGTACGGGGTTGGGGCTACACCTTC.

CDR3 DNA: TGTGCCAGCAGCCTAATCCTAACAGATACGCAGTATTTT. Encoded protein: CASSLILTDTQYF. This chain uses TRBV7-2 with TRBJ2-3; D is uncertain. Deletions cut 5 bases from V and 3 bases from J, with 9 bases between. Looked up from germline, CDR1 is SGHTA and CDR2 is FQGNSA. The CDR3 consists of 13 residues.

The chain links TRBV6-1 to TRBJ1-3; D call uncertain. Germline CDR1 reads MNHNS; CDR2 reads SASEGT. Deletions cut 3 bases from V and 0 bases from J, with 9 bases between. The CDR3 runs to 15 residues. CDR3 residues: CASSDRGYSGNTIYF. The DNA of the CDR3 is TGTGCCAGCAGTGATCGGGGATACTCTGGAAACACCATATATTTT.

The chain joins TRBV6-4 to TRBJ2-2; D possibly corresponds to TRBD1 (6 bases). The CDR3 loop spans 13 amino acids. CDR1 is MRHNA and CDR2 is SNTAGT in the germline V gene. V gave up 4 bases and J gave up 3 bases, with 6 bases separating them. DNA of the CDR3: TGTGCCAGCAGTGCAGGGGACACCGGGGAGCTGTTTTTT. Translation: CASSAGDTGELFF.

V and J are TRBV6-1 and TRBJ2-7; 10 bases fit TRBD1. The CDR3 loop spans 15 amino acids. Germline loops: CDR1 MNHNS, CDR2 SASEGT. V lost 1 base to trimming and J lost 6 bases; unmatched junction nucleotides: 6. CDR3 region: CASSEGTGGLREQYF. The CDR3 DNA follows: TGTGCCAGCAGTGAAGGGACAGGGGGGCTGCGCGAGCAGTACTTC.

The chain has TRBV30 and TRBJ2-5; D is uncertain. CDR1 is GTSNPN, CDR2 SVGIG, per germline (reference sequence). The CDR3 runs to 12 residues. The germline V and J ends were trimmed by 7 bases and 5 bases, with 14 bases remaining between them. CDR3 loop: CASSAHIETQYF. For the CDR3, the DNA is TGTGCCTCGTCTGCGCATATTGAGACCCAGTACTTC. Combining the CDR3 with reference TRBV30 and TRBJ2-5 gives the whole variable domain SQTIHQWPATLVQPVGSPLSLECTVEGTSNPNLYWYRQAAGRGLQLLFYSVGIGQISSEVPQNLSASRPQDRQFILSSKKLLLSDSGFYLCASSAHIETQYFGPGTRLLVL.